Sequencing of this TCR beta chain was carried out in a study of cytomegalovirus exposure and HLA in healthy donors. Some clones are missing from TCRdb's copy, which holds only in-frame ones; the method was immunoSEQ multiplex PCR. Of some 160,000 clones listed, approximately 93% are singletons. This clone was seen a single time. Trimming removed 11 bases from V and 0 bases from J; junction bases left unmatched: 7. The length of the CDR3 is 15 residues. Germline V gene sequence: CDR1 SNHLY, CDR2 FYNNEI. The TCR comes from a man between 18 and 35 years old in good health and CMV-seronegative. The V gene is TRBV2, the J gene TRBJ2-6; 7 bases are shared with TRBD1. The source material was PBMCs. This CDR3 reads CAGGQVPSGANVLTF. As DNA, the CDR3 is TGTGCCGGAGGACAGGTCCCCTCTGGGGCCAACGTCCTGACTTTC.